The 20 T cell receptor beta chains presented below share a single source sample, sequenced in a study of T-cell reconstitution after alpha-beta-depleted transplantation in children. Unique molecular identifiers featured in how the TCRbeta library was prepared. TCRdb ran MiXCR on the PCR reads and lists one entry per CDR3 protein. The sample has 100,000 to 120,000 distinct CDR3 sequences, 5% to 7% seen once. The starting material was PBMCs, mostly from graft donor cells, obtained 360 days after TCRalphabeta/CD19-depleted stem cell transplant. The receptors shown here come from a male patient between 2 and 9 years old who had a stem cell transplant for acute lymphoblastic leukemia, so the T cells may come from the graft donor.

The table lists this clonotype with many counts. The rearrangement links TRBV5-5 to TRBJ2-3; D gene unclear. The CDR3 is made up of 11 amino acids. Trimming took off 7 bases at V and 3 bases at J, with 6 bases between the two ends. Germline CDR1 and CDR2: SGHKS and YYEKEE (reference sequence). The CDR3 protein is CASQKTDTQYF. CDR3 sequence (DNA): TGTGCCAGCCAGAAGACAGATACGCAGTATTTT.

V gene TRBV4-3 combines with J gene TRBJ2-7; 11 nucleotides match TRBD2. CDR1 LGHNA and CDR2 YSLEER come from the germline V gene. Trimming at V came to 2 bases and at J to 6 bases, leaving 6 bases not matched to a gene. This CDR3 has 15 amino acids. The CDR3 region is CASSQTLAGASEQYF. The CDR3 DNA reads TGCGCCAGCAGCCAAACACTAGCGGGAGCCAGCGAGCAGTACTTC.

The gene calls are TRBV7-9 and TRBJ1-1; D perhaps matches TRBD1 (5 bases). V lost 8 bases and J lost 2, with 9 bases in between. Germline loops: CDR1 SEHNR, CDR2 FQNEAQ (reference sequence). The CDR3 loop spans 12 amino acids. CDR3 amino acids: CASEGSNTEAFF. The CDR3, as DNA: TGTGCCAGCGAGGGGAGTAACACTGAAGCTTTCTTT. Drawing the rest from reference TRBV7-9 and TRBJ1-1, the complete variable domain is DTGVSQNPRHKITKRGQNVTFRCDPISEHNRLYWYRQTLGQGPEFLTYFQNEAQLEKSRLLSDRFSAERPKGSFSTLEIQRTEQGDSAMYLCASEGSNTEAFFGQGTRLTVV.

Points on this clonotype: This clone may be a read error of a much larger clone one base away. The CDR3 loop reads CASSRRGDTWELFF. The DNA of the CDR3 is TGTGCCAGCAGCCGAAGGGGGGACACCTGGGAGCTGTTTTTT. The rearrangement joins TRBV5-5 to TRBJ2-2, with D tentatively TRBD1 or TRBD2 (6 bases each). The CDR3 is 14 residues long. Germline V gives CDR1 SGHKS, CDR2 YYEKEE (reference sequence).

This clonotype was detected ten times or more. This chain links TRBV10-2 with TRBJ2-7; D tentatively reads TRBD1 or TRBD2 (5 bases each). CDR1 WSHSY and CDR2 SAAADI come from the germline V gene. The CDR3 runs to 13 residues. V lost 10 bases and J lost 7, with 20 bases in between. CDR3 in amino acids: CAIPPGPRVEQYF. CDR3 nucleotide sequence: TGCGCCATCCCACCGGGACCTAGGGTGGAGCAGTACTTC.

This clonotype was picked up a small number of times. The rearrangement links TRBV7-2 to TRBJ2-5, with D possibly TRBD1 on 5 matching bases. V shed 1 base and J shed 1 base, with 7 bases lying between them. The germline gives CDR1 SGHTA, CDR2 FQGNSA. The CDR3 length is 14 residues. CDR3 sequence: CASSLEGLQETQYF. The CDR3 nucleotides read TGTGCCAGCAGCTTAGAGGGGCTCCAAGAGACCCAGTACTTC.

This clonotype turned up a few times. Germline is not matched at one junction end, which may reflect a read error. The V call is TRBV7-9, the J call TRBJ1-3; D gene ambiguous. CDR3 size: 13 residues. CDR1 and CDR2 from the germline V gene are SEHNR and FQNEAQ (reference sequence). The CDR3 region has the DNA TGTGCCAGCAGCTCCCCCCTCGAGGTCAGGCATAGTTTT. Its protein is CASSSPLEVRHSF.

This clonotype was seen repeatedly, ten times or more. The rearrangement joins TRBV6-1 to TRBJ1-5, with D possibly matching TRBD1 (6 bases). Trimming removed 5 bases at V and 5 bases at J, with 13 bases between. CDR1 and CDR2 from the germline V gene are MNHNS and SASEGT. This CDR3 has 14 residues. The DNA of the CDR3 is TGTGCCAGCAGTCCGATTTACAGGGATCAGCCCCAGCATTTT. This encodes CASSPIYRDQPQHF.

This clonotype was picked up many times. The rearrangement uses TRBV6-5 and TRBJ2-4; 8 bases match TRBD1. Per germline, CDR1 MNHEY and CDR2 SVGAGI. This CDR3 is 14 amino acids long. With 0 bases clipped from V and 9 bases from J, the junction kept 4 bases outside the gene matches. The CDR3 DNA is TGTGCCAGCAGTTACTCTGGACAGGGCGGCATTCAGTACTTC. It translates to CASSYSGQGGIQYF.

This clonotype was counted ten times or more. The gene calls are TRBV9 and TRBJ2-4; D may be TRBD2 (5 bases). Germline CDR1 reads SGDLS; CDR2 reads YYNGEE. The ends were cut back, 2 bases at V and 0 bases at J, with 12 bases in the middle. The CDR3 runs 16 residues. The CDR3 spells CASSVDSEGAKNIQYF. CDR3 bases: TGTGCCAGCAGCGTCGACTCCGAGGGAGCCAAAAACATTCAGTACTTC.

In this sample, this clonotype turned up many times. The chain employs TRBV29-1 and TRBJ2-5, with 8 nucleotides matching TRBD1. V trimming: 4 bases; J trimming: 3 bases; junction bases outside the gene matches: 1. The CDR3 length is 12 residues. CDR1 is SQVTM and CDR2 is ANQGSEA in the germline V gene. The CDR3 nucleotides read TGCAGCGTTGGGACAGGGAAAGAGACCCAGTACTTC. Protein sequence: CSVGTGKETQYF.

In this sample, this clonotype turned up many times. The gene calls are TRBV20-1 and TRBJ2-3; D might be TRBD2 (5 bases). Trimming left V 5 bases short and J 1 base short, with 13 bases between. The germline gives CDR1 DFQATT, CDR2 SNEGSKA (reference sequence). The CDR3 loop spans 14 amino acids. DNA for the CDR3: TGCAGTGCTCAGAGGAGGTGGGGCACAGATACGCAGTATTTT. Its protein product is CSAQRRWGTDTQYF.

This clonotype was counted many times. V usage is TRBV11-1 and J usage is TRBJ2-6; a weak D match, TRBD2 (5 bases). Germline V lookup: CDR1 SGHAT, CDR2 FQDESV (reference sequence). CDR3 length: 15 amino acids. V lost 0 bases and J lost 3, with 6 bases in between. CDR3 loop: CASSLAAGGANVLTF. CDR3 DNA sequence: TGTGCCAGCAGCTTAGCGGCGGGTGGGGCCAACGTCCTGACTTTC.

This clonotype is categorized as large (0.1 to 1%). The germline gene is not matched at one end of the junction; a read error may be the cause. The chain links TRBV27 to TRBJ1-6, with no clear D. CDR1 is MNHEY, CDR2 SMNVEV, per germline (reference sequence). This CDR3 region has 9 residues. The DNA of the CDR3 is TGTGCCAGCAGTTTTCTGGGAGTATTT. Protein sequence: CASSFLGVF.

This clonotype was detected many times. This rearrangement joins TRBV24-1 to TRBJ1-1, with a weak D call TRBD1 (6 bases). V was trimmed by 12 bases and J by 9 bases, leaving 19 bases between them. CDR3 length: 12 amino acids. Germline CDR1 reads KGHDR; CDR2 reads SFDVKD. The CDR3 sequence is CASQGNERKAFF. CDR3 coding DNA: TGTGCCTCGCAGGGGAACGAGCGAAAAGCTTTCTTT.

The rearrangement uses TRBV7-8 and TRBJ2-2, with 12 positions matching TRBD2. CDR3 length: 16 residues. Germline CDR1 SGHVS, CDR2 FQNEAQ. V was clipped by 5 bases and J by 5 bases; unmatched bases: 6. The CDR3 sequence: CASSLKTSGRTGELFF. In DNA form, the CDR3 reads TGTGCCAGCAGCCTAAAGACTAGCGGGAGAACCGGGGAGCTGTTTTTT.

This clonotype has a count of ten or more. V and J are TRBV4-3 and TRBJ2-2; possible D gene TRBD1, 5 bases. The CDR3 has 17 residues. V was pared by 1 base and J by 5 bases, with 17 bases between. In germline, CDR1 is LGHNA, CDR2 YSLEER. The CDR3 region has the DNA TGCGCCAGCAGCCAAGTACGACCCAGGGTGGGAACCGGGGAGCTGTTTTTT. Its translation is CASSQVRPRVGTGELFF.

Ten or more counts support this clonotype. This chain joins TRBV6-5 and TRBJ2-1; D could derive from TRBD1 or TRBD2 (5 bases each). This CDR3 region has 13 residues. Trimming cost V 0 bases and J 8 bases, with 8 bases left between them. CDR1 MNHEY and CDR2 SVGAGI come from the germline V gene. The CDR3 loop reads CASSYSEGHEQFF. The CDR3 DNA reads TGTGCCAGCAGTTACTCCGAGGGGCATGAGCAGTTCTTC.

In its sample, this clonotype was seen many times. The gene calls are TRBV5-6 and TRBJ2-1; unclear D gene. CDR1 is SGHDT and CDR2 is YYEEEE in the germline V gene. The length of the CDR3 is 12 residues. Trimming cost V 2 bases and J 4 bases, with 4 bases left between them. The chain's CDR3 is CASSLEYNEQFF. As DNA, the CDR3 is TGTGCCAGCAGCTTAGAGTACAATGAGCAGTTCTTC.

The CDR3 here is CSARDWQHTHSETQYF. The CDR3 region has the DNA TGCAGTGCTAGAGATTGGCAGCACACCCATTCAGAGACCCAGTACTTC. The chain uses TRBV20-1 and TRBJ2-5; D not certain. Deletions cut 0 bases from V and 4 bases from J, with 18 bases between. The CDR3 contains 16 residues. Looked up from germline, CDR1 is DFQATT and CDR2 is SNEGSKA (reference sequence).